One and the same sample provided the 29 T cell receptor beta chains below, sequenced in a study of blood T cell repertoires in COVID-19. Profiled with immunoSEQ multiplex PCR; TCRdb holds only in-frame clones, not every one. The sample includes about 63,000 clones, 88% seen only once; the top ten take 4.7%. Sequences were obtained from peripheral blood. The receptors stem from a human donor in a cohort sampled during active COVID-19.

This chain links TRBV25-1 with TRBJ1-6; no definite D call. Trimming removed 3 bases at V and 7 bases at J, with 7 bases between. There are 13 residues in the CDR3. Germline values: CDR1 MGHDK, CDR2 SYGVNS. DNA of the CDR3: TGTGCCAGCAGTGACCCAATGAATTCACCCCTCCACTTT. It encodes CASSDPMNSPLHF.

The chain is built from TRBV3-1 (or the pseudogene TRBV3-2) and TRBJ1-2; possible D gene TRBD1, 6 bases. Germline V gene data show CDR1 as LGHDT and CDR2 as YNNKEL (reference sequence). The CDR3 totals 15 residues. V was trimmed by 5 bases and J by 0 bases, leaving 13 bases between them. CDR3 nucleotides: TGTGCCAGCAGCTATGAGGGGGTTACTAACTATGGCTACACCTTC. Translated, it gives CASSYEGVTNYGYTF.

The chain joins TRBV19 to TRBJ2-1; 11 bases map to TRBD2. Trimming cost V 8 bases and J 6 bases; bases outside gene matches: 6. Germline CDR1 is LNHDA and CDR2 is SQIVND (reference sequence). The CDR3 covers 14 residues. The CDR3 is CASHSGRVPNEQFF. In DNA form, the CDR3 reads TGTGCCAGTCATAGCGGGAGGGTGCCCAATGAGCAGTTCTTC.

CDR3 nucleotide sequence: TGCGCCAGCAGTCAACCAACAGGGCGGGTCGGTTCACCCCTCCACTTT. As protein: CASSQPTGRVGSPLHF. The rearrangement joins TRBV23-1 to TRBJ1-6; perhaps TRBD1 as D (6 bases). TRBV23-1 is an open reading frame whose function is uncertain. The V and J ends lost 2 bases and 9 bases respectively, with 17 bases between them. The CDR3 covers 16 residues.

This chain links TRBV5-1 with TRBJ2-5, with 9 bases lining up with TRBD2. CDR3 length: 15 residues. V shed 0 bases and J 4 bases; nucleotides not matched to a gene: 4. Germline-derived CDR1 and CDR2 are SGHRS and YFSETQ. As DNA, the CDR3 is TGCGCCAGCAGCTTGGTTCCAGCGGGAGGAGAGACCCAGTACTTC. Residues: CASSLVPAGGETQYF.

The rearrangement links TRBV21-1 to TRBJ2-7; the table gives TRBD2 as D, unverified against the DNA. TRBV21-1 is described as a pseudogene. CDR3 size: 16 residues. The CDR3 nucleotides are TGTGCCAGCACCAACATGTCGGCGGGACCGGCCTACGAGCAGTACTTC. Translation gives CASTNMSAGPAYEQYF.

This chain joins TRBV27 and TRBJ2-3; TRBD2 aligns across 8 bases. This CDR3 has 14 residues. Germline V gene data show CDR1 as MNHEY and CDR2 as SMNVEV (reference sequence). Trimming removed 5 bases from V and 6 bases from J; junction bases left unmatched: 7. The CDR3 is CASSPRTSRDTQYF. The DNA of the CDR3 is TGTGCCAGCAGTCCTCGGACTAGCAGGGATACGCAGTATTTT.

The V and J genes are TRBV6-2 or TRBV6-3 and TRBJ1-1, with 7 nucleotides matching TRBD1. The CDR3 has 15 residues. V shed 3 bases, J shed 1 base, and the junction held 5 bases outside the gene matches. Germline CDR1 and CDR2: MNHEY and SVGEGT. The CDR3 region is CASSYLRGRNTEAFF. The CDR3 DNA sequence: TGTGCCAGCAGTTATCTGAGGGGGCGGAACACTGAAGCTTTCTTT.

The J gene is TRBJ1-5, the V gene TRBV28; 7 bases are a match to TRBD1. Losses at the gene ends were 5 bases for V and 6 bases for J; bases not matched to a gene: 7. Germline CDR1 MDHEN, CDR2 SYDVKM. The CDR3 spans 14 residues. CDR3 sequence: CASSTDRQGQPQHF. The CDR3 nucleotides are TGTGCCAGCAGTACGGACAGGCAGGGTCAGCCCCAGCATTTT.

V is TRBV5-1 and J is TRBJ2-5; perhaps TRBD2 as D (5 bases). The V end was cut by 3 bases, the J end by 5 bases, with 11 bases between. Germline V gene lookup returns CDR1 SGHRS and CDR2 YFSETQ. The CDR3 runs to 13 residues. The CDR3 loop reads CASSSEGRETQYF. CDR3 in DNA: TGCGCCAGCAGCTCTGAGGGTAGGGAGACCCAGTACTTC.

This sequence joins TRBV9 and TRBJ1-6, with a tentative D call TRBD1 (6 bases). The V end was cut by 3 bases, the J end by 6 bases, with 13 bases between. This CDR3 is 15 amino acids long. From germline, CDR1 is SGDLS and CDR2 YYNGEE. This CDR3 is CASSAKGGANSPLHF. The CDR3 DNA follows: TGTGCCAGCAGCGCTAAAGGGGGGGCTAATTCACCCCTCCACTTT.

CDR3 in amino acids: CASSLAQLAGDYNEQFF. CDR3 sequence (DNA): TGCGCCAGCAGCTTGGCCCAGCTAGCGGGTGACTACAATGAGCAGTTCTTC. The J gene is TRBJ2-1, the V gene TRBV5-1; 8 nucleotides match TRBD2. The length of the CDR3 is 17 residues. Germline CDR1 reads SGHRS; CDR2 reads YFSETQ. V gave up 0 bases and J gave up 3 bases; unmatched junction bases: 8.

A single count supports this clone. V and J are TRBV28 and TRBJ2-2; maybe TRBD2 (7 bases). Germline CDR1 and CDR2: MDHEN and SYDVKM. The CDR3 is 19 residues long. V was trimmed by 3 bases and J by 1 base, leaving 21 bases between them. The CDR3, as DNA: TGTGCCAGCAGTTTCGATCGGGGGCGGCGGGAGTGGAACACCGGGGAGCTGTTTTTT. Translated: CASSFDRGRREWNTGELFF.

The V call is TRBV6-5, the J call TRBJ1-2, with TRBD1 identical over 7 bases. The CDR3 is made up of 14 amino acids. V shed 5 bases, J shed 4 bases, and the junction held 7 bases outside the gene matches. Germline V CDR1 and CDR2: MNHEY, SVGAGI. CDR3 region: CASSPTTGTYGYTF. The CDR3 DNA is TGTGCCAGCAGTCCGACGACAGGGACCTATGGCTACACCTTC.

This clone was found once. The CDR3 sequence is CASSRRGTGSTGELFF. The CDR3 DNA reads TGCGCCAGCAGTAGGCGCGGGACAGGATCCACCGGGGAGCTGTTTTTT. The chain joins TRBV5-1 to TRBJ2-2; 8 nucleotides match TRBD1. Germline CDR1 reads SGHRS; CDR2 reads YFSETQ. The ends lost 5 bases at V and 4 bases at J; junction bases unmatched: 10. This CDR3 spans 16 amino acids.

This chain connects TRBV30 to TRBJ2-3; 10 nucleotides line up with TRBD2. In germline, CDR1 is GTSNPN, CDR2 SVGIG (reference sequence). CDR3 length equals 14 residues. CDR3 region: CARRLAGERGTQYF. CDR3 coding DNA: TGTGCACGGAGGCTAGCGGGAGAACGGGGTACGCAGTATTTT.

This clone was picked up one time. The chain has TRBV27 and TRBJ2-3, with 10 bases identical to TRBD2. The length of the CDR3 is 18 residues. Trimming cost V 3 bases and J 3 bases; bases outside gene matches: 12. Germline CDR1 is MNHEY and CDR2 is SMNVEV (reference sequence). Written as DNA, the CDR3 is TGTGCCAGCAGTTTTCGACAACGAGCAGCGGGAGGGACAGATACGCAGTATTTT. Its protein is CASSFRQRAAGGTDTQYF.

This clone was counted a single time. Written as DNA, the CDR3 is TGTGCCAGCAGTTTCAACCCTGGGCCACCGTACGAGCAGTACTTC. This translates into CASSFNPGPPYEQYF. This chain connects TRBV27 to TRBJ2-7; D is uncertain. The CDR3 length is 15 residues. Germline V lookup: CDR1 MNHEY, CDR2 SMNVEV (reference sequence). V was cut by 3 bases and J by 4 bases, with 16 bases left in between.

The chain couples TRBV5-4 to TRBJ1-1; TRBD1 is a possible D gene (5 bases). V lost 2 bases, J lost 1 base, and 6 bases lay in between. CDR1 is SGHNT and CDR2 is YYREEE in the germline V gene (reference sequence). The CDR3 extends over 13 amino acids. CDR3 nucleotide sequence: TGTGCCAGCAGCTTAAGGGGGAACACTGAAGCTTTCTTT. It codes for CASSLRGNTEAFF.

The rearrangement joins TRBV28 to TRBJ1-2; no definite D call. The CDR3 has 14 residues. The germline V gene encodes CDR1 MDHEN and CDR2 SYDVKM. Deletions cut 4 bases from V and 2 bases from J, with 11 bases between. CDR3 sequence (DNA): TGTGCCAGCAGTTCGACATACCCCAACTATGGCTACACCTTC. It translates to CASSSTYPNYGYTF.

The rearrangement uses TRBV7-2 and TRBJ2-5, with a weak D call TRBD1 (6 bases). The V end was cut by 4 bases, the J end by 5 bases, with 14 bases between. The CDR3 covers 14 residues. Germline V CDR1 and CDR2: SGHTA, FQGNSA. This CDR3 is CASSYTGFQETQYF. The CDR3, as DNA: TGTGCCAGCAGCTATACAGGGTTTCAGGAGACCCAGTACTTC.

The chain carries TRBV5-1 and TRBJ1-1; weak D call: TRBD1 (5 bases). CDR1 is SGHRS and CDR2 is YFSETQ in the germline V gene. Trimming took off 4 bases at V and 4 bases at J, with 17 bases between the two ends. This CDR3 comprises 15 residues. CDR3 protein: CASSPNSRGSTEAFF. The CDR3 DNA reads as TGCGCCAGCAGCCCTAATTCCCGGGGGAGCACTGAAGCTTTCTTT.

A few counts support this clone. J is TRBJ1-1 and V is TRBV6-5; the D gene is possibly TRBD1 (6 bases). Germline V gene data show CDR1 as MNHEY and CDR2 as SVGAGI. V was trimmed by 6 bases and J by 4 bases, leaving 12 bases between them. This CDR3 is 13 amino acids long. The DNA for the CDR3 is TGTGCCAGCAGGAAACCAGGGGCCACTGAAGCTTTCTTT. Protein: CASRKPGATEAFF.

The chain links TRBV3-1 (or the pseudogene TRBV3-2) to TRBJ2-3; TRBD2 might be the D (7 bases). V lost 4 bases, J lost 4 bases, and 18 bases lay in between. The CDR3 spans 16 residues. The germline gives CDR1 LGHDT, CDR2 YNNKEL (reference sequence). CDR3 in DNA: TGTGCCAGCAGCCCCTGGGAGGGGGGGGCACCAGATACGCAGTATTTT. Translated: CASSPWEGGAPDTQYF.

This sequence joins TRBV7-2 and TRBJ2-5; 10 nucleotides align to TRBD1. The length of the CDR3 is 14 residues. Unmatched junction bases numbered 5, after V lost 5 bases and J lost 5 bases. Germline loops: CDR1 SGHTA, CDR2 FQGNSA. CDR3 coding DNA: TGTGCCAGCAGCATGGGACAGGGGTGGGAGACCCAGTACTTC. Residues: CASSMGQGWETQYF.

The rearrangement uses TRBV3-1 (or the pseudogene TRBV3-2) and TRBJ1-5; D is uncertain. Trimming took 1 base from V and 2 from J, leaving 9 bases between them. CDR1 and CDR2 from the germline V gene are LGHDT and YNNKEL (reference sequence). This CDR3 has 15 residues. This chain's CDR3 is CASSQAISGNQPQHF. As DNA, the CDR3 is TGTGCCAGCAGCCAAGCCATATCGGGCAATCAGCCCCAGCATTTT.

This chain connects TRBV28 to TRBJ2-1; perhaps TRBD2 as D (5 bases). Looked up from germline, CDR1 is MDHEN and CDR2 is SYDVKM. With 4 bases removed from V and 9 bases from J, the gap between germline ends came to 13 bases. The CDR3 runs 13 residues. This CDR3 reads CASSYEGRAEQFF. CDR3 DNA sequence: TGTGCCAGCAGTTACGAGGGCCGGGCTGAGCAGTTCTTC.

This chain joins TRBV5-1 and TRBJ2-7; no clear D. Trimming pared 2 bases from V and 6 bases from J, leaving 15 bases between. This CDR3 has 14 amino acids. Germline CDR1 is SGHRS and CDR2 is YFSETQ. The CDR3 sequence is CASSLWASDGEQYF. CDR3 nucleotides: TGCGCCAGCAGCTTATGGGCATCGGATGGCGAGCAGTACTTC.

The rearrangement links TRBV7-8 to TRBJ2-3, with 10 bases identical to TRBD2. The trim removed 4 bases at V and 4 bases at J, leaving 5 bases unmatched. The CDR3 consists of 15 residues. Per the germline V gene, CDR1 is SGHVS and CDR2 is FQNEAQ. CDR3 residues: CASSSQAGGSDTQYF. The CDR3 region has the DNA TGTGCCAGCAGCTCCCAAGCGGGGGGGTCAGATACGCAGTATTTT.